The clone carrying this T cell receptor beta chain was seen more than once but under ten times. This sample is drawn from a study of blood T cells in healthy people across ages. The CDR3 extends over 15 amino acids. CDR1 SGHTA and CDR2 FQGNSA come from the germline V gene. Trimming cost V 5 bases and J 6 bases, with 20 bases left between them. A J-beta primer mix and a sample-barcoded 5' primer were used in a second PCR of roughly 6 to 11 cycles. Sequencing recovered at least 3 million CDR3-containing paired-end reads from each sample. One entry per CDR3 protein, called by TCRdb with MiXCR from the 5' RACE reads. The sample holds about 810,000 distinct CDR3 sequences, around 36% seen once.

The sequenced sample consisted of blood. J is TRBJ2-7 and V is TRBV7-2; tentative D call: TRBD1 (6 bases). The TCR sequence derives from a man between 18 and 29 years old in good health. CDR3 bases: TGTGCCAGCAGCAACAGGGATATGGCAGCTTCCGAGCAGTACTTC. Protein product: CASSNRDMAASEQYF.